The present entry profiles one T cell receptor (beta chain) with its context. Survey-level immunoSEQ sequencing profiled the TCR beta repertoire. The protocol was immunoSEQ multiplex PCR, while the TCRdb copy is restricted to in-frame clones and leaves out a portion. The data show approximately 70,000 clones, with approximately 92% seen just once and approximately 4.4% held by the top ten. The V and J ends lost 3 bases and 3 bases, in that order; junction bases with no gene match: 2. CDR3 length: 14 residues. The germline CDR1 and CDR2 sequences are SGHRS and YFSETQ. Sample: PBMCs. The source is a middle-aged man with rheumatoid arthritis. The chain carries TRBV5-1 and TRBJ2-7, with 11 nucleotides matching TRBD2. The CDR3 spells CASSWTSGYYEQYF. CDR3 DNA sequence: TGCGCCAGCAGCTGGACTAGCGGGTACTACGAGCAGTACTTC.